Following are 4 T cell receptor beta chains from one sample sequenced in a study of blood T cell repertoires in COVID-19. Using immunoSEQ multiplex PCR, the repertoire was profiled, and TCRdb retains in-frame clones only, with some absent. The sample lists 100,000 to 150,000 clones, roughly three quarters occurring once. The sequencing input was peripheral blood. All receptors derive from a human donor in a cohort sampled during active COVID-19.

The V call is TRBV5-1, the J call TRBJ2-7; 11 nucleotides match TRBD2. Looked up from germline, CDR1 is SGHRS and CDR2 is YFSETQ. Trimming took 7 bases from V and 1 from J; bases not matched to a gene: 7. The CDR3 covers 15 residues. The CDR3: CASAVGTSGSYEQYF. The CDR3 DNA sequence: TGCGCCAGCGCCGTAGGGACTAGCGGATCCTACGAGCAGTACTTC.

The chain links TRBV12-3 or TRBV12-4 to TRBJ1-2, with 8 nucleotides matching TRBD1. The V segment lost 3 bases and the J segment 8 bases; nucleotides outside the gene matches: 5. CDR3 size: 13 residues. The CDR3 region has the DNA TGTGCCAGCAGTTTGAACGACAGGGGAGGCTACACCTTC. This gives the protein CASSLNDRGGYTF.

The table lists this clone with a few counts. V usage is TRBV19 and J usage is TRBJ2-7; 7 bases line up with TRBD1. The trim removed 9 bases at V and 4 bases at J, leaving 3 bases unmatched. The CDR3 is 11 residues long. The germline V gene encodes CDR1 LNHDA and CDR2 SQIVND (reference sequence). CDR3 loop: CASRGIYEQYF. CDR3 coding DNA: TGTGCCAGCAGGGGGATTTACGAGCAGTACTTC. The full variable domain, in which reference TRBV19 and TRBJ2-7 provide the parts outside the CDR3, is DGGITQSPKYLFRKEGQNVTLSCEQNLNHDAMYWYRQDPGQGLRLIYYSQIVNDFQKGDIAEGYSVSREKKESFPLTVTSAQKNPTAFYLCASRGIYEQYFGPGTRLTVT.

The chain has TRBV7-9 and TRBJ1-3; 7 bases match TRBD1. The CDR3 covers 15 residues. CDR1 and CDR2 (germline): SEHNR, FQNEAQ (reference sequence). With 5 bases clipped from V and 2 bases from J, the junction kept 6 bases outside the gene matches. CDR3 in DNA: TGTGCCAGCAGCAAAACAGGGGAACCTGGAAACACCATATATTTT. Translation gives CASSKTGEPGNTIYF. Full variable domain (rest looked up from reference TRBV7-9 and TRBJ1-3): DTGVSQNPRHKITKRGQNVTFRCDPISEHNRLYWYRQTLGQGPEFLTYFQNEAQLEKSRLLSDRFSAERPKGSFSTLEIQRTEQGDSAMYLCASSKTGEPGNTIYFGEGSWLTVV.